What follows are 28 T cell receptor beta chains derived from one specimen sequenced in a study of CD8 T cells in Susac syndrome. Reverse transcription of roughly 0.5 to 1 ug RNA used random hexamers. One entry per CDR3 protein, called by TCRdb with MiXCR from the immunoSEQ multiplex PCR reads. Among approximately 190,000 distinct CDR3 sequences listed, approximately 95% were seen once. The specimen sequenced was CD8+ T cells from PBMCs. Receptor source: a human donor with Susac syndrome.

The chain employs TRBV20-1 and TRBJ1-4; weak D call: TRBD1 (5 bases). V was clipped by 0 bases and J by 3 bases, with 14 bases between them. In germline, CDR1 is DFQATT, CDR2 SNEGSKA (reference sequence). The CDR3 is made up of 16 amino acids. CDR3 loop: CSARDSRGLPNEKLFF. Here the CDR3 DNA reads TGCAGTGCTAGAGATTCAAGGGGCCTGCCTAATGAAAAACTGTTTTTT.

This chain joins TRBV27 and TRBJ1-6; TRBD1 matches at 7 bases. The CDR3 spans 15 residues. The germline CDR1 and CDR2 sequences are MNHEY and SMNVEV (reference sequence). Trimming at V came to 2 bases and at J to 6 bases, leaving 4 bases not matched to a gene. The CDR3 region has the DNA TGTGCCAGCAGTTTAAGGTCAGGGGGTAATTCACCCCTCCACTTT. It translates to CASSLRSGGNSPLHF.

The chain carries TRBV6-5 and TRBJ2-7; D gene ambiguous. V lost 7 bases and J lost 4, with 8 bases in between. This CDR3 spans 11 amino acids. Germline V CDR1 and CDR2: MNHEY, SVGAGI. The CDR3, as DNA: TGTGCCAGCAAGGGTAATTACGAGCAGTACTTC. It translates to CASKGNYEQYF.

The chain combines TRBV11-2 with TRBJ1-6; D gene ambiguous. Germline lookup yields CDR1 SGHAT and CDR2 FQNNGV. V was trimmed by 5 bases and J by 0 bases, leaving 8 bases between them. The CDR3 totals 15 residues. CDR3 sequence: CASSTESSYNSPLHF. CDR3 coding DNA: TGTGCCAGCAGCACCGAAAGCTCCTATAATTCACCCCTCCACTTT.

This sequence joins TRBV20-1 and TRBJ2-5; D could derive from TRBD1 or TRBD2 (5 bases each). V lost 0 bases and J lost 2, with 19 bases in between. The germline V gene has CDR1 DFQATT and CDR2 SNEGSKA (reference sequence). The length of the CDR3 is 17 residues. The CDR3 DNA is TGCAGTGCTAGAGACTTATCGGGACCGACTCATCAAGAGACCCAGTACTTC. Its protein is CSARDLSGPTHQETQYF.

The chain carries TRBV9 and TRBJ1-2; TRBD1 matches at 7 bases. J gave up 0 bases and V 3 bases, and 5 bases lay outside the gene matches. This CDR3 contains 15 residues. The germline V gene encodes CDR1 SGDLS and CDR2 YYNGEE. This CDR3 is CASSAGDSPNYGYTF. The DNA of the CDR3 is TGTGCCAGCAGCGCAGGGGACAGCCCTAACTATGGCTACACCTTC.

The rearrangement links TRBV9 to TRBJ2-7; 11 bases fit TRBD1. V was pared by 1 base and J by 0 bases, with 6 bases of the junction left unmatched. The V gene's germline CDR1 is SGDLS and CDR2 YYNGEE. The CDR3 consists of 17 residues. CDR3: CASSVSPGQGGSYEQYF. The CDR3 DNA sequence: TGTGCCAGCAGCGTATCCCCGGGACAGGGGGGCTCCTACGAGCAGTACTTC.

The chain recombines TRBV20-1 with TRBJ2-7; TRBD1 might be the D (6 bases). The ends were cut back, 0 bases at V and 4 bases at J, with 19 bases in the middle. The germline V gene has CDR1 DFQATT and CDR2 SNEGSKA (reference sequence). CDR3 length: 16 residues. In nucleotides, the CDR3 is TGCAGTGCTAGAGATGTAAACGGGACAACCCCATACGAGCAGTACTTC. As protein: CSARDVNGTTPYEQYF.

The chain carries TRBV7-9 and TRBJ1-2; 8 bases align to TRBD1. Unmatched junction bases numbered 4, after V lost 0 bases and J lost 4 bases. The germline V gene encodes CDR1 SEHNR and CDR2 FQNEAQ (reference sequence). The CDR3 sequence is 15 residues long. CDR3 protein: CASSLAQGAVYGYTF. The CDR3 nucleotides are TGTGCCAGCAGCTTAGCTCAGGGGGCAGTCTATGGCTACACCTTC.

The chain is built from TRBV20-1 and TRBJ2-5; tentatively, D is TRBD2 (5 bases). The CDR3 length is 13 residues. V lost 1 base and J 1 base, leaving 7 bases between the germline ends. The germline gives CDR1 DFQATT, CDR2 SNEGSKA (reference sequence). CDR3 in amino acids: CSARGLSQETQYF. The CDR3, as DNA: TGCAGTGCTAGAGGACTATCCCAAGAGACCCAGTACTTC.

V and J are TRBV4-2 and TRBJ1-2; a weak D match, TRBD1 (5 bases). This CDR3 is built from 16 residues. CDR1 and CDR2 (germline): LGHNA, YNFKEQ. Trimming left V 0 bases short and J 2 bases short, with 13 bases between. Here the CDR3 DNA reads TGTGCCAGCAGCCAAGAGACAGAAAACCGAAACTATGGCTACACCTTC. It codes for CASSQETENRNYGYTF.

The gene calls are TRBV7-9 and TRBJ1-1; 11 bases match TRBD1. V lost 3 bases to trimming and J lost 5 bases; unmatched junction nucleotides: 5. CDR3 length equals 15 residues. Germline CDR1 SEHNR, CDR2 FQNEAQ (reference sequence). The DNA of the CDR3 is TGTGCCAGCAGCTTTCCGGGACAGGGGGTTACTGAAGCTTTCTTT. As protein: CASSFPGQGVTEAFF.

This clonotype came up once. J is TRBJ2-3 and V is TRBV13; 12 bases fit TRBD2. Trimming cost V 4 bases and J 6 bases; bases outside gene matches: 8. This CDR3 spans 16 amino acids. Looked up from germline, CDR1 is PRHDT and CDR2 is FYEKMQ (reference sequence). The CDR3, as DNA: TGTGCCAGCAGCTCCCGACTAGCGGGGGACGTGGATACGCAGTATTTT. Encoded protein: CASSSRLAGDVDTQYF. The entire variable domain, with the rest obtained from reference TRBV13 and TRBJ2-3, is as follows: AAGVIQSPRHLIKEKRETATLKCYPIPRHDTVYWYQQGPGQDPQFLISFYEKMQSDKGSIPDRFSAQQFSDYHSELNMSSLELGDSALYFCASSSRLAGDVDTQYFGPGTRLTVL.

V is TRBV9 and J is TRBJ2-5; TRBD2 matches at 8 bases. The V segment lost 7 bases and the J segment 5 bases; nucleotides outside the gene matches: 10. Germline CDR1 SGDLS, CDR2 YYNGEE. The CDR3 extends over 14 amino acids. DNA of the CDR3: TGTGCCAGCGGATCGGGGGGGTGGGTTGAGACCCAGTACTTC. This sequence encodes CASGSGGWVETQYF.

In this sample, this clonotype turned up a few times. V gene TRBV11-2 combines with J gene TRBJ2-1; D gene ambiguous. The V and J ends lost 4 bases and 9 bases respectively, with 7 bases between them. This CDR3 is built from 11 residues. The germline gives CDR1 SGHAT, CDR2 FQNNGV. The CDR3 protein is CASSSGGEQFF. DNA of the CDR3: TGTGCCAGCAGCTCGGGTGGTGAGCAGTTCTTC.

This clonotype was counted between two and nine times. The genes are TRBV11-2 and TRBJ2-3; 7 nucleotides match TRBD2. The CDR3 runs to 12 residues. The V segment lost 5 bases and the J segment 6 bases; nucleotides outside the gene matches: 2. Germline loops: CDR1 SGHAT, CDR2 FQNNGV. CDR3 nucleotides: TGTGCCAGCAGCCCCGGGGGGGATACGCAGTATTTT. Its translation: CASSPGGDTQYF. Using reference TRBV11-2 and TRBJ2-3 for the parts outside the CDR3, the full variable domain is EAGVAQSPRYKIIEKRQSVAFWCNPISGHATLYWYQQILGQGPKLLIQFQNNGVVDDSQLPKDRFSAERLKGVDSTLKIQPAKLEDSAVYLCASSPGGDTQYFGPGTRLTVL.

The chain combines TRBV11-2 with TRBJ2-7, with 8 bases that match TRBD1. J gave up 2 bases and V 5 bases, and 5 bases lay outside the gene matches. Per germline, CDR1 SGHAT and CDR2 FQNNGV. CDR3 length equals 14 residues. The CDR3 DNA reads TGTGCCAGCAGCCCCCAGACAGGGGCCTACGAGCAGTACTTC. Amino acid sequence: CASSPQTGAYEQYF. Looking up the rest from reference TRBV11-2 and TRBJ2-7 gives the full variable domain: EAGVAQSPRYKIIEKRQSVAFWCNPISGHATLYWYQQILGQGPKLLIQFQNNGVVDDSQLPKDRFSAERLKGVDSTLKIQPAKLEDSAVYLCASSPQTGAYEQYFGPGTRLTVT.

This sequence joins TRBV6-1 and TRBJ2-1; 10 nucleotides align to TRBD2. Germline V gives CDR1 MNHNS, CDR2 SASEGT. Trimming removed 2 bases from V and 1 base from J; junction bases left unmatched: 2. CDR3 length: 16 amino acids. In DNA, the CDR3 is TGTGCCAGCAGTGAAACACTAGCGGGGTCCTACAATGAGCAGTTCTTC. It specifies CASSETLAGSYNEQFF.

The rearrangement joins TRBV7-9 to TRBJ1-2; no definite D call. Per germline, CDR1 SEHNR and CDR2 FQNEAQ (reference sequence). The CDR3 is 16 residues long. V was pared by 1 base and J by 8 bases, with 20 bases between. CDR3 nucleotide sequence: TGTGCCAGCAGCTTAGGTTCGCCAACCTTTGGTCAGGGCTACACCTTC. It translates to CASSLGSPTFGQGYTF.

The genes are TRBV6-5 and TRBJ2-2; 7 bases are shared with TRBD2. Germline V gives CDR1 MNHEY, CDR2 SVGAGI. This CDR3 region has 13 residues. Unmatched junction bases numbered 4, after V lost 6 bases and J lost 6 bases. Here the CDR3 DNA reads TGTGCCAGCAGCACTAGCGTCGCCGGGGAGCTGTTTTTT. It codes for CASSTSVAGELFF.

J is TRBJ2-1 and V is TRBV14; D tentatively reads TRBD1 or TRBD2 (6 bases each). CDR3 length equals 18 residues. With 0 bases removed from V and 1 base from J, the gap between germline ends came to 16 bases. CDR1 SGHDN and CDR2 FVKESK come from the germline V gene. The CDR3 region is CASSQEGGRWSSYNEQFF. The CDR3 coding sequence is TGTGCCAGCAGCCAAGAAGGGGGGAGGTGGTCTTCCTACAATGAGCAGTTCTTC.

The gene calls are TRBV18 and TRBJ2-7; D is undetermined. CDR1 and CDR2 (germline): KGHSH, LQKENI. Trimming left V 0 bases short and J 2 bases short, with 8 bases between. The CDR3 runs to 14 residues. The CDR3 reads CASSPPDGTYEQYF. The CDR3 coding sequence is TGTGCCAGCTCACCACCGGACGGTACCTACGAGCAGTACTTC. The entire variable domain, with the rest obtained from reference TRBV18 and TRBJ2-7, is as follows: NAGVMQNPRHLVRRRGQEARLRCSPMKGHSHVYWYRQLPEEGLKFMVYLQKENIIDESGMPKERFSAEFPKEGPSILRIQQVVRGDSAAYFCASSPPDGTYEQYFGPGTRLTVT.

Here the CDR3 DNA reads TGTGCCAGCAGTACCGGACTAGCGGGGAACCCGCAGACCGAGCAGTACTTC. It translates to CASSTGLAGNPQTEQYF. The chain has TRBV6-1 and TRBJ2-7, with 12 bases lining up with TRBD2. The CDR3 length is 17 residues. V lost 5 bases and J lost 6; bases outside the gene matches: 14. The germline V gene encodes CDR1 MNHNS and CDR2 SASEGT.

The genes are TRBV28 and TRBJ2-7, with D unclear. The CDR3 spans 13 residues. Trimming removed 4 bases from V and 3 bases from J, with 10 bases in between. Germline V gene data show CDR1 as MDHEN and CDR2 as SYDVKM. The CDR3 nucleotides read TGTGCCAGCAGTTCCATGAACAACTACGAGCAGTACTTC. It encodes CASSSMNNYEQYF.

CDR3 amino acids: CATSRGRGETQYF. CDR3 nucleotide sequence: TGTGCCACCAGCAGAGGGCGCGGCGAGACCCAGTACTTC. The chain carries TRBV15 and TRBJ2-5; D gene ambiguous. There are 13 residues in the CDR3. The germline gives CDR1 LNHNV, CDR2 YYDKDF (reference sequence). The V and J ends lost 1 base and 5 bases respectively, with 8 bases between them.

The chain links TRBV30 to TRBJ2-1; possibly TRBD1 for D (6 bases). The germline V gene encodes CDR1 GTSNPN and CDR2 SVGIG (reference sequence). V was cut by 8 bases and J by 3 bases, with 17 bases left in between. The CDR3 covers 14 residues. CDR3 residues: CAGKRTENYNEQFF. Here the CDR3 DNA reads TGTGCCGGCAAGCGGACAGAGAACTACAATGAGCAGTTCTTC. The full variable domain, completed using reference TRBV30 and TRBJ2-1, is SQTIHQWPATLVQPVGSPLSLECTVEGTSNPNLYWYRQAAGRGLQLLFYSVGIGQISSEVPQNLSASRPQDRQFILSSKKLLLSDSGFYLCAGKRTENYNEQFFGPGTRLTVL.

The chain employs TRBV27 and TRBJ1-1; tentative D call: TRBD1 (5 bases). The germline CDR1 and CDR2 sequences are MNHEY and SMNVEV (reference sequence). The CDR3 contains 11 residues. Trimming removed 4 bases from V and 8 bases from J, with 8 bases in between. CDR3 residues: CASSSRTEAFF. CDR3 nucleotide sequence: TGTGCCAGCAGTTCTCGGACAGAAGCTTTCTTT.

This clonotype was counted once. The rearrangement joins TRBV11-2 to TRBJ2-3, with a possible D match to TRBD2 (6 bases). Trimming took 5 bases from V and 2 from J, leaving 8 bases between them. The CDR3 runs to 13 residues. The germline gives CDR1 SGHAT, CDR2 FQNNGV. The CDR3: CASSGGLTDTQYF. CDR3 nucleotides: TGTGCCAGCAGCGGGGGACTCACAGATACGCAGTATTTT.